These T cell receptor beta chains were read from a single sample in a study of control samples from healthy donors and cancer patients. TCRdb's copy holds only in-frame clones and misses some; the assay was immunoSEQ multiplex PCR. The sample contains 100,000 to 150,000 clones, 92% of which appear only once. The sample comprised PBMCs. These receptors all stem from an elderly man with head and neck cancer. Each CDR3 is given with its conserved first and last residue. The D gene is left open where the match is weak. A row's size may be missing; if present it is once, few, many or a size class.

j_call	cdr3_length	d_call	clone_size	v_call	cdr3_aa	cdr3_nt
TRBJ2-7	17	NA	NA	TRBV7-5	CARSLAGPGQRPYEQYF	TGTGCCAGAAGCTTAGCCGGACCGGGACAGAGACCCTACGAGCAGTACTTC
TRBJ1-2	17	NA	few	TRBV5-6	CASSLSPAGLLTHGYTF	TGTGCCAGCAGCTTGTCACCAGCTGGACTGCTAACTCATGGCTACACCTTC
TRBJ2-6	15	NA	NA	TRBV7-6	CASSLVGSGANVLTF	TGTGCCAGCAGCTTAGTTGGGTCTGGGGCCAACGTCCTGACTTTC
TRBJ1-2	15	NA	NA	TRBV9	CASSVADRANYGYTF	TGTGCCAGCAGCGTAGCTGACAGAGCTAACTATGGCTACACCTTC
TRBJ2-7	18	TRBD1	NA	TRBV5-1	CASSLWLLGQGLSYEQYF	TGCGCCAGCAGCTTGTGGCTTTTGGGACAGGGACTATCCTACGAGCAGTACTTC
TRBJ2-1	10	NA	NA	TRBV10-3	CAPPNNEQFF	TGTGCCCCCCCGAACAATGAGCAGTTCTTC
TRBJ2-1	17	TRBD2	NA	TRBV19	CASTPSASGNSYNEQFF	TGTGCCAGTACCCCCTCGGCTAGCGGGAACTCCTACAATGAGCAGTTCTTC
TRBJ2-5	14	TRBD1	NA	TRBV5-1	CATTKQGVGETQYF	TGCGCCACCACCAAACAGGGGGTGGGAGAGACCCAGTACTTC
TRBJ1-5	12	NA	NA	TRBV2	CASGSSRQPQHF	TGTGCCAGCGGCAGCAGTAGGCAGCCCCAGCATTTT
TRBJ2-2	16	NA	NA	TRBV18	CASSPSVRSNTGELFF	TGTGCCAGCTCACCATCCGTCAGGTCGAACACCGGGGAGCTGTTTTTT
TRBJ1-5	14	NA	NA	TRBV29-1	CSVGEGHSDQPQHF	TGCAGCGTTGGAGAGGGACACTCCGATCAGCCCCAGCATTTT
TRBJ1-3	16	NA	NA	TRBV7-8	CASSLDRIVAGNTIYF	TGTGCCAGCAGCTTAGATCGGATCGTGGCTGGAAACACCATATATTTT
TRBJ2-1	16	TRBD1	NA	TRBV19	CASSGTGSSSYNEQFF	TGTGCCAGTAGTGGGACAGGGTCGAGCTCCTACAATGAGCAGTTCTTC
TRBJ2-7	15	TRBD2	NA	TRBV4-2	CASSSDTSGSYEQYF	TGTGCCAGCAGCTCGGACACTAGCGGCTCCTACGAGCAGTACTTC